These 30 T cell receptor beta chains originate from one sample sequenced in a study of control samples from healthy donors and cancer patients. Here immunoSEQ multiplex PCR was the method, and the copy in TCRdb shows in-frame clones only, minus some. The repertoire holds under 450,000 clones, 80% to 95% seen once, with around 6.8% in the top ten. Sequencing was performed on PBMCs. The receptor set was obtained from a man aged 35-49 years with head and neck cancer.

The rearrangement joins TRBV30 to TRBJ1-2; no clear D gene. Trimming took off 2 bases at V and 2 bases at J, with 9 bases between the two ends. This CDR3 region has 13 residues. Germline CDR1 GTSNPN, CDR2 SVGIG (reference sequence). CDR3 loop: CAWSPGLNYGYTF. In DNA, the CDR3 is TGTGCCTGGAGTCCAGGCCTCAACTATGGCTACACCTTC.

This clone was seen a handful of times. V gene TRBV5-6 combines with J gene TRBJ1-1, with no clear D. The CDR3 covers 12 residues. Germline-derived CDR1 and CDR2 are SGHDT and YYEEEE. Trimming removed 0 bases from V and 3 bases from J, with 3 bases in between. Here the CDR3 reads CASSLADTEAFF. CDR3 nucleotides: TGTGCCAGCAGCTTGGCAGACACTGAAGCTTTCTTT. The full variable domain, in which reference TRBV5-6 and TRBJ1-1 provide the parts outside the CDR3, is DAGVTQSPTHLIKTRGQQVTLRCSPKSGHDTVSWYQQALGQGPQFIFQYYEEEERQRGNFPDRFSGHQFPNYSSELNVNALLLGDSALYLCASSLADTEAFFGQGTRLTVV.

The chain combines TRBV19 with TRBJ2-3; D gene uncertain. The CDR3 has 14 residues. Trimming pared 3 bases from V and 4 bases from J, leaving 11 bases between. Germline lookup yields CDR1 LNHDA and CDR2 SQIVND (reference sequence). CDR3 region: CASSMVQSADTQYF. For the CDR3, the DNA is TGTGCCAGTAGTATGGTCCAGAGCGCAGATACGCAGTATTTT.

This clone has more than one count but fewer than ten. The chain recombines TRBV9 with TRBJ2-7; 14 bases align to TRBD2. Losses at the gene ends were 2 bases for V and 5 bases for J; bases not matched to a gene: 3. The CDR3 contains 15 residues. The germline gives CDR1 SGDLS, CDR2 YYNGEE. The DNA for the CDR3 is TGTGCCAGCAGCGTGGCGGGACTAGCGGGAGACGAGCAGTACTTC. Its translation is CASSVAGLAGDEQYF.

The chain is built from TRBV28 and TRBJ2-1; D gene uncertain. Trimming shortened V by 1 base and J by 15 bases, and 13 bases separated the two germline ends. The CDR3 sequence is 12 residues long. CDR1 MDHEN and CDR2 SYDVKM come from the germline V gene. The CDR3 loop reads CASSLSIGPGFF. DNA of the CDR3: TGTGCCAGCAGTTTATCCATAGGCCCGGGGTTCTTC.

The chain couples TRBV7-2 to TRBJ2-7, with 9 bases lining up with TRBD2. Germline values: CDR1 SGHTA, CDR2 FQGNSA. CDR3 length: 15 residues. The trim removed 1 base at V and 6 bases at J, leaving 7 bases unmatched. DNA for the CDR3: TGTGCCAGCAGCTTAGGCGGGGGGGCCTGGGGCGAGCAGTACTTC. Translation gives CASSLGGGAWGEQYF.

This clone appeared a single time. The chain has TRBV5-1 and TRBJ2-5; no firm D call. The CDR3 spans 14 residues. Germline-derived CDR1 and CDR2 are SGHRS and YFSETQ. V was clipped by 0 bases and J by 1 base, with 7 bases between them. DNA of the CDR3: TGCGCCAGCAGCTTGGGTACAGCCCAAGAGACCCAGTACTTC. As protein: CASSLGTAQETQYF.

The table lists this clone with a count of one. The chain combines TRBV7-6 with TRBJ2-5, with TRBD2 matching over 15 bases. The V and J ends lost 1 base and 3 bases, in that order; junction bases with no gene match: 6. The CDR3 extends over 18 amino acids. Germline loops: CDR1 SGHVS, CDR2 FNYEAQ. In nucleotides, the CDR3 is TGTGCCAGCAGCTTAGGGACTAGCGGGAGGGCCAAGGAAGAGACCCAGTACTTC. It encodes CASSLGTSGRAKEETQYF.

This chain joins TRBV27 and TRBJ1-5; 7 positions agree with TRBD1. Germline V gives CDR1 MNHEY, CDR2 SMNVEV (reference sequence). This CDR3 has 13 amino acids. Trimming took 4 bases from V and 6 from J; bases not matched to a gene: 3. The CDR3 nucleotides read TGTGCCAGCAGTTCTGACAGGGTTCAGCCCCAGCATTTT. This gives the protein CASSSDRVQPQHF.

The chain combines TRBV4-2 with TRBJ2-6; 8 nucleotides agree with TRBD1. V shed 1 base and J 1 base; nucleotides not matched to a gene: 12. CDR1 LGHNA and CDR2 YNFKEQ come from the germline V gene. This CDR3 is 20 amino acids long. DNA of the CDR3: TGTGCCAGCAGCCAAGCGGGGGCAGGGGGCGCGAGTTCTGGGGCCAACGTCCTGACTTTC. This sequence encodes CASSQAGAGGASSGANVLTF.

V gene TRBV28 combines with J gene TRBJ1-2, with 8 nucleotides matching TRBD1. Germline CDR1 reads MDHEN; CDR2 reads SYDVKM. The CDR3 loop spans 14 amino acids. V shed 6 bases and J 0 bases; nucleotides not matched to a gene: 3. CDR3 DNA: TGTGCCAGCAGGGACAGGGCGACTAACTATGGCTACACCTTC. Protein product: CASRDRATNYGYTF.

V is TRBV5-1 and J is TRBJ2-7, with 8 bases lining up with TRBD1. The CDR3 has 15 residues. J lost 2 bases, V lost 3 bases, and 7 bases had no gene match. Germline CDR1 is SGHRS and CDR2 is YFSETQ. CDR3 in DNA: TGCGCCAGCAGCTCACGACAGGGGCCCGCCTACGAGCAGTACTTC. Translation gives CASSSRQGPAYEQYF.

The table lists this clone with a count of one. This chain connects TRBV9 to TRBJ1-1; D is ambiguous. This CDR3 has 14 residues. Trimming cost V 4 bases and J 7 bases, with 17 bases left between them. Germline CDR1 SGDLS, CDR2 YYNGEE. The CDR3 DNA follows: TGTGCCAGCAGCCCAAGGGCACAGTCTATTGAAGCTTTCTTT. It codes for CASSPRAQSIEAFF.

This chain joins TRBV28 and TRBJ1-4; D is unclear. V lost 5 bases and J lost 0, with 10 bases in between. The CDR3 is made up of 15 amino acids. Germline CDR1 is MDHEN and CDR2 is SYDVKM. The CDR3 region has the DNA TGTGCCAGCAGTCCGGGCGCGGCAACTAATGAAAAACTGTTTTTT. This encodes CASSPGAATNEKLFF.

The rearrangement links TRBV4-3 to TRBJ2-4; D is uncertain. The CDR3 loop spans 14 amino acids. Germline V gene data show CDR1 as LGHNA and CDR2 as YSLEER. The V end lost 1 base, the J end lost 10 bases, and 14 bases lay between the germline ends. The CDR3 DNA is TGCGCCAGCAGCCAAGTGGAAGGTAGCCAAATTCAGTACTTC. Translation: CASSQVEGSQIQYF.

The rearrangement uses TRBV11-2 and TRBJ1-2; tentatively, D is TRBD1 (6 bases). V was cut by 5 bases and J by 6 bases, with 10 bases left in between. This CDR3 has 12 residues. Germline CDR1 and CDR2: SGHAT and FQNNGV. The CDR3 DNA follows: TGTGCCAGCAGCACTCAGGGGAATGGCTACACCTTC. Protein: CASSTQGNGYTF.

This chain links TRBV6-5 with TRBJ2-1; 10 positions match TRBD1. Germline CDR1 is MNHEY and CDR2 is SVGAGI. The V gene end was trimmed by 4 bases and the J gene end by 0 bases; junction bases not matched to a gene: 0. This CDR3 contains 15 residues. As DNA, the CDR3 is TGTGCCAGCAGTTGGACAGGGGGCTCCTACAATGAGCAGTTCTTC. It translates to CASSWTGGSYNEQFF.

V gene TRBV5-6 combines with J gene TRBJ1-4, with D hard to call. In germline, CDR1 is SGHDT, CDR2 YYEEEE. Trimming removed 4 bases from V and 4 bases from J, with 17 bases in between. This CDR3 has 16 residues. CDR3 DNA: TGTGCCAGCAGCGCCCCTCGCTACGTCCGTAATGAAAAACTGTTTTTT. It is translated as CASSAPRYVRNEKLFF.

The V call is TRBV11-2, the J call TRBJ2-2, with 10 bases lining up with TRBD1. With 7 bases clipped from V and 4 bases from J, the junction kept 6 bases outside the gene matches. Germline assignment: CDR1 SGHAT and CDR2 FQNNGV. The CDR3 is 15 amino acids. The CDR3 DNA is TGTGCCAGCAACTTGTGGACAGGGGGCACCGGGGAGCTGTTTTTT. Translation: CASNLWTGGTGELFF.

The V gene is TRBV19, the J gene TRBJ1-5, with D possibly matching TRBD1 (6 bases). The CDR3 spans 16 residues. The germline CDR1 and CDR2 sequences are LNHDA and SQIVND (reference sequence). V was cut by 7 bases and J by 2 bases, with 18 bases left in between. CDR3 DNA sequence: TGTGCCAGTAAAACCCAGGACAGAGAGGGCAATCAGCCCCAGCATTTT. Translated: CASKTQDREGNQPQHF. Based on the CDR3 plus reference TRBV19 and TRBJ1-5, the full variable domain is DGGITQSPKYLFRKEGQNVTLSCEQNLNHDAMYWYRQDPGQGLRLIYYSQIVNDFQKGDIAEGYSVSREKKESFPLTVTSAQKNPTAFYLCASKTQDREGNQPQHFGDGTRLSIL.

This chain uses TRBV30 with TRBJ1-1, with a tentative D call TRBD1 (6 bases). Germline V gene data show CDR1 as GTSNPN and CDR2 as SVGIG (reference sequence). Trimming shortened V by 1 base and J by 0 bases, and 9 bases separated the two germline ends. This CDR3 comprises 14 residues. CDR3 nucleotide sequence: TGTGCCTGGAGTGCAGGGGACCTGAACACTGAAGCTTTCTTT. Its translation is CAWSAGDLNTEAFF.

V and J are TRBV9 and TRBJ2-1, with 9 bases lining up with TRBD2. Germline values: CDR1 SGDLS, CDR2 YYNGEE. The J segment lost 7 bases and the V segment lost 4 bases, leaving 12 bases of the junction unmatched. CDR3 length: 16 residues. CDR3 coding DNA: TGTGCCAGCAGCCCCGGAGTAGCGGGAGTTAGAAATGAGCAGTTCTTC. Translating it yields CASSPGVAGVRNEQFF.

The chain employs TRBV7-2 and TRBJ1-1, with TRBD1 as a possible D gene (5 bases). This CDR3 spans 14 amino acids. V was clipped by 6 bases and J by 3 bases, with 14 bases between them. Germline V lookup: CDR1 SGHTA, CDR2 FQGNSA. The CDR3 sequence is CASRWRGEDTEAFF. The DNA of the CDR3 is TGTGCCAGCAGGTGGCGGGGGGAAGACACTGAAGCTTTCTTT.

This chain connects TRBV19 to TRBJ1-1; D gene ambiguous. This CDR3 comprises 15 residues. Germline V gives CDR1 LNHDA, CDR2 SQIVND (reference sequence). The ends were cut back, 3 bases at V and 4 bases at J, with 15 bases in the middle. This CDR3 is CASSIPSLVSTEAFF. The CDR3 DNA is TGTGCCAGTAGTATCCCATCACTGGTGTCCACTGAAGCTTTCTTT. Full variable domain (rest looked up from reference TRBV19 and TRBJ1-1): DGGITQSPKYLFRKEGQNVTLSCEQNLNHDAMYWYRQDPGQGLRLIYYSQIVNDFQKGDIAEGYSVSREKKESFPLTVTSAQKNPTAFYLCASSIPSLVSTEAFFGQGTRLTVV.

The rearrangement uses TRBV27 and TRBJ1-3; tentative D call: TRBD1 (5 bases). The ends were cut back, 5 bases at V and 0 bases at J, with 14 bases in the middle. Germline loops: CDR1 MNHEY, CDR2 SMNVEV (reference sequence). The CDR3 is 16 amino acids. The CDR3 nucleotides are TGTGCCAGCAGTCCAGCCATGGGGGGCTCTGGAAACACCATATATTTT. Its translation is CASSPAMGGSGNTIYF.

This clone appeared a single time. The chain joins TRBV30 to TRBJ2-3; D not resolved. The CDR3 is made up of 11 amino acids. Germline assignment: CDR1 GTSNPN and CDR2 SVGIG (reference sequence). Between the trimmed V and J ends, which lost 4 bases and 0 bases, there was a span of 2 bases. CDR3 sequence (DNA): TGTGCCTGGAAGAGCACAGATACGCAGTATTTT. Its protein product is CAWKSTDTQYF.

The CDR3 nucleotides read TGTGCCAGCAGTGCGGGGACAGGGGACACCGGGGAGCTGTTTTTT. It yields the protein CASSAGTGDTGELFF. V is TRBV28 and J is TRBJ2-2, with 10 bases matching TRBD1. CDR1 and CDR2 from the germline V gene are MDHEN and SYDVKM. Unmatched junction bases numbered 3, after V lost 5 bases and J lost 3 bases. This CDR3 region has 15 residues.

This chain uses TRBV11-3 with TRBJ1-1; tentative D call: TRBD1 (6 bases). Germline V gene sequence: CDR1 SGHNT, CDR2 YENEEA. The CDR3 is made up of 13 amino acids. V was shortened by 3 bases and J by 2 bases, with 7 bases between the two germline ends. This CDR3 is CASSLDSNTEAFF. Written as DNA, the CDR3 is TGTGCCAGCAGCTTGGACAGCAACACTGAAGCTTTCTTT.

The rearrangement joins TRBV6-5 to TRBJ1-5; D possibly corresponds to TRBD1 (5 bases). V shed 5 bases and J shed 9 bases, with 20 bases lying between them. Germline values: CDR1 MNHEY, CDR2 SVGAGI. The CDR3 contains 15 residues. CDR3 nucleotides: TGTGCCAGCAGTCAACCTCAGGGTGGAAGAAGGCCCCAGCATTTT. Protein sequence: CASSQPQGGRRPQHF.

As to this clone: Different DNA sequences within this sample yield the same CDR3. V gene TRBV19 combines with J gene TRBJ2-7, with D unclear. CDR1 LNHDA and CDR2 SQIVND come from the germline V gene (reference sequence). V lost 1 base and J 0 bases, leaving 7 bases between the germline ends. The CDR3 extends over 14 amino acids. CDR3 amino acids: CASSIGTGSYEQYF. In DNA, the CDR3 is TGTGCCAGTAGTATAGGGACCGGCTCCTACGAGCAGTACTTC.